What follows describes a single TCR beta chain. Its specificity is unknown. Through Arm-PCR of CDR3 regions and iRepertoire HTBI primers, TCR beta libraries were built. TCRdb itself ran the multiplex PCR reads through MiXCR, one entry per CDR3 protein. Of 300,000 to 400,000 distinct CDR3 sequences in the sample, more than 15% were seen once. From germline, CDR1 is KGHSH and CDR2 LQKENI. The CDR3 covers 15 residues. Trimming removed 4 bases from V and 2 bases from J; junction bases left unmatched: 6. These data originate in a study of regulatory T cells in long-lasting Graves disease. The time point was: newly diagnosed GD, antithyroid drugs for less than 3 months. PBMCs were the source of the RNA used for TCR sequencing. General study findings and limits: Clonotypes that were public and shared totalled roughly 3,000 in persistent patients versus roughly 1,000 in new patients. Gene preferences differed: TRBV28, TRBJ1-2, TRBJ2-5 in persistent cases.

The material was peripheral blood mononuclear cells (PBMCs), obtained at new diagnosis, from a patient treated with antithyroid drugs. The V gene is TRBV18, the J gene TRBJ1-2, with TRBD1 matching over 8 bases. The receptor was derived from a female donor with Graves disease. In nucleotides, the CDR3 is TGTGCCAGCTCACTCCAGACAGGGGACAACTATGGCTACACCTTC. This codes for CASSLQTGDNYGYTF.